Below are 19 T cell receptor beta chains sequenced from a single sample in a study of T cells after yellow fever vaccination (dated by TCRdb to between 2018 and 2020). The library was generated by 5' RACE. TCRdb names Illumina HiSeq 2500 as the instrument used. TCRdb trimmed public reads at Q25 via fastp, called clones via MiXCR and kept in-frame beta chains. Merged by CDR3 protein, the rows form single entries marked with the most common genes and DNA. Counted in this sample were under 200,000 distinct CDR3 sequences; approximately 6.7% of them appeared once. Of the sample, over 2% is held by the ten largest clones. Sample treatment or condition, as interpreted from the label and publication: live attenuated yellow fever vaccine strain. The input for sequencing was CD4+ T cells sorted from PBMCs, taken around 5 days after the first yellow fever vaccination. Receptors originate from a man younger than 35 who received the YFV17D yellow fever vaccine.

The sample holds one count of this clonotype. This may be a read error, as it is one base from a much larger clone. The J gene is TRBJ1-5, the V gene TRBV7-8; D gene unclear. Germline loops: CDR1 SGHVS, CDR2 FQNEAQ. Between the trimmed V and J ends, which lost 2 bases and 2 bases, there was a span of 16 bases. The CDR3 covers 17 residues. The CDR3 region has the DNA TGTGCCAGCAGCTTAATGACATGGGGAATAGGCAATCAGCCCCAGCATTTT. This encodes CASSLMTWGIGNQPQHF.

This clonotype was counted between two and nine times. The chain links TRBV6-2 or TRBV6-3 to TRBJ2-7; tentatively, D is TRBD1 (6 bases). The germline V gene encodes CDR1 MNHEY and CDR2 SVGEGT. Between the trimmed V and J ends, which lost 6 bases and 2 bases, there was a span of 17 bases. The CDR3 loop spans 15 amino acids. The CDR3 loop reads CASRKSDRHTYEQYF. In DNA, the CDR3 is TGTGCCAGCAGAAAGAGCGACAGGCACACCTACGAGCAGTACTTC.

This clonotype was observed many times. The genes are TRBV20-1 and TRBJ2-3, with 8 bases matching TRBD2. This CDR3 is 15 amino acids long. Trimming took 2 bases from V and 1 from J; bases not matched to a gene: 5. CDR1 is DFQATT and CDR2 is SNEGSKA in the germline V gene (reference sequence). The CDR3 is CSARKEAGGTDTQYF. The CDR3, as DNA: TGCAGTGCTAGAAAGGAAGCGGGGGGCACAGATACGCAGTATTTT.

On this clonotype itself: Just one base apart from a much larger clone, this may be a read error. The chain recombines TRBV5-1 with TRBJ2-3; D gene ambiguous. Germline CDR1 and CDR2: SGHRS and YFSETQ. The CDR3 has 15 residues. Here the CDR3 reads CASSLRTDSTDTKYF. The CDR3 nucleotides read TGCGCCAGCAGCTTGCGGACGGATAGCACAGATACGAAGTATTTT.

For this clonotype: Being one base from a much bigger clone, this may be a read error. V is TRBV5-1 and J is TRBJ2-1; no definite D call. The ends were cut back, 3 bases at V and 8 bases at J, with 15 bases in the middle. CDR3 length: 14 residues. CDR1 and CDR2 from the germline V gene are SGHRS and YFSETQ. CDR3 coding DNA: TGCGCCAGCAGCTCTACCCCCTCGGATGATGAGCAGTTCTTC. Translation: CASSSTPSDDEQFF.

V gene TRBV10-2 combines with J gene TRBJ2-2; the D is unclear. The CDR3 is 13 residues long. Trimming took 2 bases from V and 6 from J, leaving 7 bases between them. From germline, CDR1 is WSHSY and CDR2 SAAADI. The CDR3 is CASSETRAGELFF. The CDR3 DNA sequence: TGCGCCAGCAGTGAGACAAGGGCCGGGGAGCTGTTTTTT.

The gene calls are TRBV5-4 and TRBJ2-3; the D gene is possibly TRBD2 (6 bases). The germline V gene has CDR1 SGHNT and CDR2 YYREEE (reference sequence). The CDR3 has 14 residues. Deletions cut 4 bases from V and 2 bases from J, with 11 bases between. CDR3 loop: CASSTRDFTDTQYF. CDR3 DNA sequence: TGTGCCAGCAGCACGCGGGACTTCACAGATACGCAGTATTTT.

This clonotype was picked up many times. The CDR3 here is CASSAAPSRGVVGYTF. CDR3 DNA sequence: TGTGCCAGCAGCGCCGCCCCCTCACGAGGAGTGGTGGGCTACACCTTC. V and J are TRBV7-2 and TRBJ1-2, with D unresolved. Germline values: CDR1 SGHTA, CDR2 FQGNSA. This CDR3 region has 16 residues. V gave up 5 bases and J gave up 8 bases, with 24 bases separating them.

The chain recombines TRBV5-4 with TRBJ1-6, with D hard to call. The CDR3 covers 14 residues. Germline CDR1 is SGHNT and CDR2 is YYREEE (reference sequence). Between the trimmed V and J ends, which lost 6 bases and 0 bases, there was a span of 7 bases. The CDR3 spells CASNVGSYNSPLHF. Written as DNA, the CDR3 is TGTGCCAGCAACGTAGGCTCCTATAATTCACCCCTCCACTTT.

This clonotype came up a few times. The CDR3 nucleotides read TGTGCCAGTAGTATAGTTTTCTTCGGCATGAACACTGAAGCTTTCTTT. Encoded protein: CASSIVFFGMNTEAFF. V usage is TRBV19 and J usage is TRBJ1-1, with D unresolved. With 1 base removed from V and 0 bases from J, the gap between germline ends came to 12 bases. This CDR3 has 16 amino acids. Germline CDR1 and CDR2: LNHDA and SQIVND (reference sequence).

In this sample, this clonotype turned up a few times. CDR3 nucleotides: TGTGCCAGCAGTTACTCGTTATCATGGTTTAACACCGGGGAGCTGTTTTTT. Translating gives CASSYSLSWFNTGELFF. This sequence joins TRBV6-5 and TRBJ2-2; no reliable D call. The CDR3 is made up of 17 amino acids. Germline V gives CDR1 MNHEY, CDR2 SVGAGI. With 0 bases removed from V and 2 bases from J, the gap between germline ends came to 13 bases.

In this sample, this clonotype turned up many times. The chain carries TRBV7-9 and TRBJ1-6; TRBD1 matches at 7 bases. Germline V lookup: CDR1 SEHNR, CDR2 FQNEAQ (reference sequence). The CDR3 runs 13 residues. V lost 5 bases to trimming and J lost 12 bases; unmatched junction nucleotides: 7. CDR3 nucleotide sequence: TGTGCCAGCAGCCGAGAGGGGGCTTTACCCCTCCACTTT. Encoded protein: CASSREGALPLHF. Complete variable domain (other parts from reference TRBV7-9 and TRBJ1-6): DTGVSQNPRHKITKRGQNVTFRCDPISEHNRLYWYRQTLGQGPEFLTYFQNEAQLEKSRLLSDRFSAERPKGSFSTLEIQRTEQGDSAMYLCASSREGALPLHFGNGTRLTVT.

This clonotype was counted at least ten times. The V call is TRBV6-4, the J call TRBJ2-2, with 14 bases fitting TRBD2. Germline assignment: CDR1 MRHNA and CDR2 SNTAGT. The CDR3 loop spans 18 amino acids. Germline trimming cut 6 bases from V and 0 bases from J; bases unmatched to any gene: 6. This CDR3 is CASRPTSGGASNTGELFF. CDR3 nucleotides: TGTGCCAGCAGACCGACTAGCGGGGGGGCATCGAACACCGGGGAGCTGTTTTTT.

Many counts were recorded for this clonotype. The chain links TRBV7-9 to TRBJ2-1; no clear D. In germline, CDR1 is SEHNR, CDR2 FQNEAQ (reference sequence). Trimming removed 6 bases from V and 9 bases from J, with 3 bases in between. The CDR3 length is 9 residues. CDR3 protein: CASSAEQFF. CDR3 sequence (DNA): TGTGCCAGCAGTGCTGAGCAGTTCTTC.

This clonotype was recorded many times. The chain employs TRBV18 and TRBJ2-7; no clear D. Trimming cost V 4 bases and J 7 bases, with 14 bases left between them. Germline V CDR1 and CDR2: KGHSH, LQKENI. The CDR3 is 13 residues long. This CDR3 is CASSHGPPKEQYV. DNA of the CDR3: TGTGCCAGCTCACACGGGCCACCGAAAGAGCAGTACGTC.

This clonotype was detected only a few times. V is TRBV5-1 and J is TRBJ1-1, with D possibly being TRBD1 (5 bases). Trimming took off 1 base at V and 5 bases at J, with 15 bases between the two ends. The CDR3 totals 15 residues. Germline CDR1 is SGHRS and CDR2 is YFSETQ. The CDR3 nucleotides are TGCGCCAGCAGCTTGCAGGGCGTCGGGGATACTGAAGCTTTCTTT. Translation gives CASSLQGVGDTEAFF.

This clonotype was seen at least ten times. The V gene is TRBV4-2, the J gene TRBJ2-4; D is ambiguous. V lost 0 bases and J lost 5, with 11 bases in between. Germline lookup yields CDR1 LGHNA and CDR2 YNFKEQ. The CDR3 length is 15 residues. For the CDR3, the DNA is TGTGCCAGCAGCCAAGATCGGGCCCGGGAAAACATTCAGTACTTC. Encoded protein: CASSQDRARENIQYF.

This clonotype has a count of ten or more. The chain recombines TRBV12-3 or TRBV12-4 with TRBJ1-2; D is ambiguous. The CDR3 covers 14 residues. Deletions cut 7 bases from V and 7 bases from J, with 19 bases between. CDR3 bases: TGTGCCAGCACCCTCGGCGGGCAGCTATCTGGCTACACCTTC. Translation: CASTLGGQLSGYTF.

To note about this clonotype: A much more abundant neighbour one base away suggests this may be a read error. The chain recombines TRBV7-2 with TRBJ2-5, with 9 bases matching TRBD1. The CDR3 totals 15 residues. The trim removed 5 bases at V and 10 bases at J, leaving 14 bases unmatched. Germline V gives CDR1 SGHTA, CDR2 FQGNSA. This CDR3 reads CASSIPDRGSFDQYF. The CDR3 nucleotides read TGTGCCAGCAGCATCCCGGACAGGGGAAGTTTCGACCAGTACTTC.